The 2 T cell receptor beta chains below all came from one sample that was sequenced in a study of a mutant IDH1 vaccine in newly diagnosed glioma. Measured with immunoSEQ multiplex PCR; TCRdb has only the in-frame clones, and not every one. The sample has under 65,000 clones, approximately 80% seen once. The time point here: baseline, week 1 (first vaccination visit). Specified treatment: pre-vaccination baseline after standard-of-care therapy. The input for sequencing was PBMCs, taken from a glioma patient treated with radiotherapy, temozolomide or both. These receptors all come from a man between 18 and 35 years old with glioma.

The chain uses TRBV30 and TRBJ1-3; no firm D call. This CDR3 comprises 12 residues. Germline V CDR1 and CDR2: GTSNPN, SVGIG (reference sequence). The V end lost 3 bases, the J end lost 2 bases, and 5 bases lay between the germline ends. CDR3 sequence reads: CAWREAGNTIYF. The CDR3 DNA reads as TGTGCCTGGAGAGAGGCTGGAAACACCATATATTTT.

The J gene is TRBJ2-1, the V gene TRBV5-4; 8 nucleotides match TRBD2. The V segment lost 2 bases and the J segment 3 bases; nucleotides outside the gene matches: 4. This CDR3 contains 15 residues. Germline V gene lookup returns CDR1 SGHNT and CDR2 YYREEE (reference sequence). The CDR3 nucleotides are TGTGCCAGCAGCTTATCACTAGCGGACTACAATGAGCAGTTCTTC. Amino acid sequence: CASSLSLADYNEQFF.